Sequencing of this TCR beta chain was carried out in a study of CD8 T cells in ankylosing spondylitis. Regarding the study as a whole: Blood of patients with ankylosing spondylitis appeared to be characterized by a TCR beta motif of eight or nine highly homologous variants. In ankylosing spondylitis patients, matched synovial fluid reportedly showed significant enrichment of disease-linked clones. There were earlier reports of some motif variants in reactive arthritis synovial fluid and blood.

In making TCR beta libraries, quantitative 5'-RACE with molecular barcodes was used. TCRdb recomputed calls from the 5' RACE reads with MiXCR, one row per CDR3 protein. Of 350,000 or so distinct CDR3 sequences listed, around a tenth are singletons. Trimming shortened V by 0 bases and J by 4 bases, and 15 bases separated the two germline ends. CDR1 SGHRS and CDR2 YFSETQ come from the germline V gene. This CDR3 is 16 amino acids long. This clonotype was observed a handful of times. Its antigen is not known. What was sequenced was blood, either unsorted or a sorted T cell fraction (not recorded which). The chain employs TRBV5-1 and TRBJ2-3; D is perhaps TRBD2 (6 bases). The sequence came from a female donor with ankylosing spondylitis or in good health (not recorded which). Here the CDR3 reads CASSLVPAGRADTQYF. The CDR3 DNA follows: TGCGCCAGCAGCTTGGTTCCCGCGGGGCGGGCAGATACGCAGTATTTT.